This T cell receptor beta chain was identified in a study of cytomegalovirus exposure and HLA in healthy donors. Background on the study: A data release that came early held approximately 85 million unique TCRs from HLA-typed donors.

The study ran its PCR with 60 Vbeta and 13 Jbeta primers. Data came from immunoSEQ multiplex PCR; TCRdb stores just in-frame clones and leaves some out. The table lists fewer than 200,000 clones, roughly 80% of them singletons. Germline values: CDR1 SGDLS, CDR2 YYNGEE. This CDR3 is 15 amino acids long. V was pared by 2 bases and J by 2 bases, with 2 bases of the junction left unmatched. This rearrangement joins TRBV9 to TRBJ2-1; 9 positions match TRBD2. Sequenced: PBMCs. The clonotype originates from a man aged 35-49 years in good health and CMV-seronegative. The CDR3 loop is CASSVRGGAYNEQFF. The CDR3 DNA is TGTGCCAGCAGCGTGCGGGGGGGCGCCTACAATGAGCAGTTCTTC.